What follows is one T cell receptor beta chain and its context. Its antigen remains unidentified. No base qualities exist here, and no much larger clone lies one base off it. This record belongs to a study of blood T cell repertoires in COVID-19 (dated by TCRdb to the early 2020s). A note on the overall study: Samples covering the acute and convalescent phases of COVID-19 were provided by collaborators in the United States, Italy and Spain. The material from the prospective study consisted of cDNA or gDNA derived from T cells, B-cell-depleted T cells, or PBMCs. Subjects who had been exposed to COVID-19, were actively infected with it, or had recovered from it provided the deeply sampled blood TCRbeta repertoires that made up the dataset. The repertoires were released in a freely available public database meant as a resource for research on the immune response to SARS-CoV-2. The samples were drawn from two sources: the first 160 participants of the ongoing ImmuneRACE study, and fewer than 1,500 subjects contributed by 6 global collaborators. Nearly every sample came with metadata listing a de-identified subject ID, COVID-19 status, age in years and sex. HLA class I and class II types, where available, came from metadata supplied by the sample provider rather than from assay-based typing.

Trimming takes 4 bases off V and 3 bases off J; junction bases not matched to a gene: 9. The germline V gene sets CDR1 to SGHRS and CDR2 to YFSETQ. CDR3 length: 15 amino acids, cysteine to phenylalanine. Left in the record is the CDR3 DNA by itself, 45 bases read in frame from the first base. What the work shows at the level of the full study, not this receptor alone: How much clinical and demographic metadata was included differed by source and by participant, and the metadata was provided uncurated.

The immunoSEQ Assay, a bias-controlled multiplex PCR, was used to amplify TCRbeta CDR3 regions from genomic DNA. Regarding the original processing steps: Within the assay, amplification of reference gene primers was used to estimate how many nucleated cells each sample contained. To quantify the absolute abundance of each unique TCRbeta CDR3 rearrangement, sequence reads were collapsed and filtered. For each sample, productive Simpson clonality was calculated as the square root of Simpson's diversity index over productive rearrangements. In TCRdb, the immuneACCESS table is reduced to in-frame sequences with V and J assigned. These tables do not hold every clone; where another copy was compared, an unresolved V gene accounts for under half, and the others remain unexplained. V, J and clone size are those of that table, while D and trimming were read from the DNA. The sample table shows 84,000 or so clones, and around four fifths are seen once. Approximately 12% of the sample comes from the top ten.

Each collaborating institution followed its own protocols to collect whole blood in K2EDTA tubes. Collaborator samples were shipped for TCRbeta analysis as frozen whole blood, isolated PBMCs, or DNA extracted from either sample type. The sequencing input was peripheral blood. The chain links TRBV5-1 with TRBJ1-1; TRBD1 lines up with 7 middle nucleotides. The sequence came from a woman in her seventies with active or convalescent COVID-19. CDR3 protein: CASSPFDREDTEAFF. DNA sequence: TGCGCCAGCAGCCCTTTCGACAGGGAGGACACTGAAGCTTTCTTT. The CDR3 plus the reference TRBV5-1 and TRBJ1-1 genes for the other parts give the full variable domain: KAGVTQTPRYLIKTRGQQVTLSCSPISGHRSVSWYQQTPGQGLQFLFEYFSETQRNKGNFPGRFSGRQFSNSRSEMNVSTLELGDSALYLCASSPFDREDTEAFFGQGTRLTVV.